This paragraph covers one T cell receptor (beta chain) sequence. 13 Jbeta primers and 60 Vbeta primers were used for the PCR. TCRdb's copy holds only in-frame clones and misses some; the assay was immunoSEQ multiplex PCR. The top ten clones hold roughly 3.6% of a sample with about 180,000 clones, 75% to 85% of them seen once. This CDR3 has 13 residues. Trimming shortened V by 4 bases and J by 8 bases, and 14 bases separated the two germline ends. Per the germline V gene, CDR1 is SGHTA and CDR2 is FQGNSA. This sample stems from a study of cytomegalovirus exposure and HLA in healthy donors. The gene calls are TRBV7-2 and TRBJ1-2, with D possibly being TRBD1 (5 bases). The sequence came from an older woman in good health and CMV-seropositive. The sequencing input was PBMCs. CDR3 amino acids: CASSSGGVSGYTF. The CDR3 DNA follows: TGTGCCAGCAGCTCCGGAGGGGTGAGCGGCTACACCTTC. Full variable domain (remainder filled in from reference TRBV7-2 and TRBJ1-2): GAGVSQSPSNKVTEKGKDVELRCDPISGHTALYWYRQSLGQGLEFLIYFQGNSAPDKSGLPSDRFSAERTGGSVSTLTIQRTQQEDSAVYLCASSSGGVSGYTFGSGTRLTVV.